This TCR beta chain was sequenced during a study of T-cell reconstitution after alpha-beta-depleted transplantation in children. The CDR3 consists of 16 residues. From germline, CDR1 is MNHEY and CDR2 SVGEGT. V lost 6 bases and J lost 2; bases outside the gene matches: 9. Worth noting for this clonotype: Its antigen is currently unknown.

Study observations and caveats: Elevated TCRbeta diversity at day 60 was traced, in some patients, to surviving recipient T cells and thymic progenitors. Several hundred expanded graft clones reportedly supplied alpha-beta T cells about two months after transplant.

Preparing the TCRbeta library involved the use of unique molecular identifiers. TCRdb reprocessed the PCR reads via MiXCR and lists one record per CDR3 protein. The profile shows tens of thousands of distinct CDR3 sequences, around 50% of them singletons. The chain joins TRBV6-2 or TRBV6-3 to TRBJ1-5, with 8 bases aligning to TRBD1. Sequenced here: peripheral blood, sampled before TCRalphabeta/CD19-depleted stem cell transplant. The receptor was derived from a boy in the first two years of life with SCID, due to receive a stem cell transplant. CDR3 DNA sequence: TGTGCCAGCAGCAGCCAGGGGGCGGTGGGCAATCAGCCCCAGCATTTT. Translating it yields CASSSQGAVGNQPQHF.